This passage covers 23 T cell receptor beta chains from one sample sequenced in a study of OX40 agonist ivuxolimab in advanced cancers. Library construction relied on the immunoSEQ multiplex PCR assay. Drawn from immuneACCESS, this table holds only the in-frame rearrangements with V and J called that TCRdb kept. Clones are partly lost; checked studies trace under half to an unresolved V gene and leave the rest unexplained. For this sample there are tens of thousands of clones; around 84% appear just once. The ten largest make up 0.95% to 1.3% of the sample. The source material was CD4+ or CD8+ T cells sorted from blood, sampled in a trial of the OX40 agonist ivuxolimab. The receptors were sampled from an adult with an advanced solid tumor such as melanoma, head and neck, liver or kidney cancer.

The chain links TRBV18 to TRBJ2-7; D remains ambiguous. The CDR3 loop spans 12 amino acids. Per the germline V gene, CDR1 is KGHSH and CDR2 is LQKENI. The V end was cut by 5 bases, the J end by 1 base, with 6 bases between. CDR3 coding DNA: TGTGCCAGCTCAGGCGGTTCCTACGAGCAGTACTTC. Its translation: CASSGGSYEQYF.

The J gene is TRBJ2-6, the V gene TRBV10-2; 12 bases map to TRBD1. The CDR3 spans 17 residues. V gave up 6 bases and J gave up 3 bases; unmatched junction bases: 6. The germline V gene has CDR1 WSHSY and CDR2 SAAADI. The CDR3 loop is CASSPGQGAHGANVLTF. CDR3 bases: TGCGCCAGCAGCCCGGGACAGGGGGCGCATGGGGCCAACGTCCTGACTTTC.

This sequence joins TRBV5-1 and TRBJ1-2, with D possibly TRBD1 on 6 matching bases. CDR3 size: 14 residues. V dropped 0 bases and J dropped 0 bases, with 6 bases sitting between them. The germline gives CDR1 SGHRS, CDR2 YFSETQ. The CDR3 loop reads CASSLGQANYGYTF. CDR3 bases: TGCGCCAGCAGCTTGGGACAGGCTAACTATGGCTACACCTTC.

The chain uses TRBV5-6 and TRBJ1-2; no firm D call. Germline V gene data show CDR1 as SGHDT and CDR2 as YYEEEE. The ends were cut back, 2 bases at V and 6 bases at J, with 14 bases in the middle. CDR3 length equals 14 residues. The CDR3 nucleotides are TGTGCCAGCAGCTTATACAGCCTTTCTGATGGCTACACCTTC. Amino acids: CASSLYSLSDGYTF.

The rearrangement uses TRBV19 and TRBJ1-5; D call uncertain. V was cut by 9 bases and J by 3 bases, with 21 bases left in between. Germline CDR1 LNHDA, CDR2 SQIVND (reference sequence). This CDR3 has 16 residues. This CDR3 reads CASSLMGQGNNQPQHF. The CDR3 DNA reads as TGTGCCAGCTCTCTTATGGGCCAAGGGAACAATCAGCCCCAGCATTTT.

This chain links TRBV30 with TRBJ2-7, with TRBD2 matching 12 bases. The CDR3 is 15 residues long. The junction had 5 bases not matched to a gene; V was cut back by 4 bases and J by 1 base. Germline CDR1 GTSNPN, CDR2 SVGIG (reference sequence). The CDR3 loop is CAWTGLAGRSYEQYF. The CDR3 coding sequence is TGTGCCTGGACGGGACTAGCGGGTCGTTCCTACGAGCAGTACTTC.

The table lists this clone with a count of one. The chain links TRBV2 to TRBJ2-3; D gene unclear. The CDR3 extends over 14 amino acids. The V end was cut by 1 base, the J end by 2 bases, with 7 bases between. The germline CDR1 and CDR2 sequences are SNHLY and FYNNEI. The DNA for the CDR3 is TGTGCCAGCAGTGAAGTTAGGACCACAGATACGCAGTATTTT. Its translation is CASSEVRTTDTQYF.

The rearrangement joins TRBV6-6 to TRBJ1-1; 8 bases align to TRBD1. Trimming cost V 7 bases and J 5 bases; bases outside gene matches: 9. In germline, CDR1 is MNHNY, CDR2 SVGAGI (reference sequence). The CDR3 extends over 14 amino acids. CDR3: CASNQGAGRTEAFF. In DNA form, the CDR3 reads TGTGCCAGCAATCAGGGGGCGGGGAGGACTGAAGCTTTCTTT.

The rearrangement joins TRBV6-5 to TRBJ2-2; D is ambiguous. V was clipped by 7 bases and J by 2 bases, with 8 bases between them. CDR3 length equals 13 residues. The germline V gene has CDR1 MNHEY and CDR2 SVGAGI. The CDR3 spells CASKYSNTGELFF. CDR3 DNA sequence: TGTGCCAGCAAGTACAGCAACACCGGGGAGCTGTTTTTT.

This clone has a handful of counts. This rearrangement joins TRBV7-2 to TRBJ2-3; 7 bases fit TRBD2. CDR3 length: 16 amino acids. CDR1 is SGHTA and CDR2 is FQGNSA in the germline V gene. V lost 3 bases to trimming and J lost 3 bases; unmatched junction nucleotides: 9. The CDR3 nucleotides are TGTGCCAGCAGCTTGACGGGAGGATTTGCGACAGATACGCAGTATTTT. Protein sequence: CASSLTGGFATDTQYF.

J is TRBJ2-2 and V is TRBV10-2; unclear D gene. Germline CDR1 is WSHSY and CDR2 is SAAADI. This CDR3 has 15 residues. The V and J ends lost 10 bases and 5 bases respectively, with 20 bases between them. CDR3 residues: CATPENSDGTGELFF. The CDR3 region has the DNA TGCGCCACCCCCGAAAATTCAGACGGAACCGGGGAGCTGTTTTTT.

In nucleotides, the CDR3 is TGTGCCAGCAGTTACTCTTCTCGGCGGGGGCACACTGAAGCTTTCTTT. It encodes CASSYSSRRGHTEAFF. The chain has TRBV6-5 and TRBJ1-1; perhaps TRBD1 as D (6 bases). V was pared by 0 bases and J by 3 bases, with 14 bases between. The germline V gene has CDR1 MNHEY and CDR2 SVGAGI. The CDR3 extends over 16 amino acids.

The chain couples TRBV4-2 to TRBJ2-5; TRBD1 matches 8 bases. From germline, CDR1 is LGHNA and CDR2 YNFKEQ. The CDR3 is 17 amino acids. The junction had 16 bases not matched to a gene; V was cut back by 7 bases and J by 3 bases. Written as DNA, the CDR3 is TGTGCCAGCACCCCAAATGATGGCAGGGGGCGCGAAGAGACCCAGTACTTC. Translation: CASTPNDGRGREETQYF.

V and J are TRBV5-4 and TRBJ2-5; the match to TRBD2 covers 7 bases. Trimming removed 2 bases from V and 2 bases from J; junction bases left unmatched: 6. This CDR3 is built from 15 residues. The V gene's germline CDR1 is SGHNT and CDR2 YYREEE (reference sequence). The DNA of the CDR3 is TGTGCCAGCAGCTTTGCGGGGGTTAGTCAAGAGACCCAGTACTTC. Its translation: CASSFAGVSQETQYF.

The CDR3 nucleotides are TGTGCCAGCAGCACAAACCCGGGACAGGGGGATAAGGGAGCTTTCTTT. It is translated as CASSTNPGQGDKGAFF. The V and J genes are TRBV9 and TRBJ1-1; 11 bases agree with TRBD1. The ends lost 4 bases at V and 10 bases at J; junction bases unmatched: 15. The germline V gene encodes CDR1 SGDLS and CDR2 YYNGEE. CDR3 size: 16 residues.

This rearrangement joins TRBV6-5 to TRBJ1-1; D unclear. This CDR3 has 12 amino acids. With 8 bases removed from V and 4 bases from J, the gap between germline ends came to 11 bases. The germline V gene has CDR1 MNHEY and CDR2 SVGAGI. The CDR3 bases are TGTGCCAGCCGCCCCACATTCACTGAAGCTTTCTTT. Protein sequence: CASRPTFTEAFF.

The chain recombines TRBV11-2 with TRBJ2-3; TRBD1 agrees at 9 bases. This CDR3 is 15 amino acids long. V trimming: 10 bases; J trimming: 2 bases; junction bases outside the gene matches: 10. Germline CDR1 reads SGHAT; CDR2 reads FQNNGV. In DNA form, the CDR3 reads TGTGCCACCTCAAGGTGGACAGGGGACACAGATACGCAGTATTTT. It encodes CATSRWTGDTDTQYF.

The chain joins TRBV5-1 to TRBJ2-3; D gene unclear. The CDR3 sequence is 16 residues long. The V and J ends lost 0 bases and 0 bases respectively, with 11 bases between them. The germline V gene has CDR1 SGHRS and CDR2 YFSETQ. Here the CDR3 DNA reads TGCGCCAGCAGCTTGGGGGCCGGATTTAGCACAGATACGCAGTATTTT. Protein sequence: CASSLGAGFSTDTQYF.

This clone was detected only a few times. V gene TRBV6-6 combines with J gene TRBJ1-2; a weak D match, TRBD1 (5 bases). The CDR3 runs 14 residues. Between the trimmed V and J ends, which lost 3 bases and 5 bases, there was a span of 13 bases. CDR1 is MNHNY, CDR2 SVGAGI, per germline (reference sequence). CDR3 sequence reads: CASSYGATPYGYTF. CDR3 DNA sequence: TGTGCCAGCAGTTATGGGGCCACACCTTATGGCTACACCTTC.

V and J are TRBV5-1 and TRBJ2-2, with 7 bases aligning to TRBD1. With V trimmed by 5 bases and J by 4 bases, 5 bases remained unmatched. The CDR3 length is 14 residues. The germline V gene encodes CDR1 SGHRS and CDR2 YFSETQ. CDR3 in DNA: TGCGCCAGCAGGCCCGACAGGGCCACCGGGGAGCTGTTTTTT. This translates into CASRPDRATGELFF.

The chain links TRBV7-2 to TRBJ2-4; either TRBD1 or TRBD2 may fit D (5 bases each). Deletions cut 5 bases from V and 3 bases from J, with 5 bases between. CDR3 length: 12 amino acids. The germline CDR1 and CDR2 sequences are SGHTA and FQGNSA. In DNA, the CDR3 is TGTGCCAGCAGCGGGGGCAAAAACATTCAGTACTTC. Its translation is CASSGGKNIQYF. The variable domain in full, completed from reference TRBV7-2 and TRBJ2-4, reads GAGVSQSPSNKVTEKGKDVELRCDPISGHTALYWYRQSLGQGLEFLIYFQGNSAPDKSGLPSDRFSAERTGGSVSTLTIQRTQQEDSAVYLCASSGGKNIQYFGAGTRLSVL.

CDR3 sequence: CASSLERTGTGRYTEAFF. CDR3 bases: TGTGCCAGCAGCTTAGAACGAACCGGGACAGGGAGGTACACTGAAGCTTTCTTT. J is TRBJ1-1 and V is TRBV7-2; 9 bases match TRBD1. Germline CDR1 SGHTA, CDR2 FQGNSA. The CDR3 is made up of 18 amino acids. V shed 1 base and J 3 bases; nucleotides not matched to a gene: 12.

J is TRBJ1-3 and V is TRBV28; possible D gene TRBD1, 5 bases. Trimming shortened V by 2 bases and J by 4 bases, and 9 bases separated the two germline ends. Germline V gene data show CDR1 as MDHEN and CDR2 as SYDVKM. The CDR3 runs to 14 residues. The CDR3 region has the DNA TGTGCCAGCAGTTTACAGGGCGAAGGAAACACCATATATTTT. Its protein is CASSLQGEGNTIYF.